This T cell receptor (beta chain) was sequenced for a study of B cell selection in AIRE deficiency. The repertoire was sequenced with immunoSEQ multiplex PCR; TCRdb's copy has only in-frame clones and lacks some. The data hold fewer than 30,000 clones, with almost 98% observed a single time. Sorting defined conventional CD4 T cells as CD4+CD127+. Trimming left V 0 bases short and J 3 bases short, with 14 bases between. The CDR3 contains 16 residues. Germline lookup yields CDR1 LNHNV and CDR2 YYDKDF (reference sequence). The rearrangement joins TRBV15 to TRBJ1-1; no clear D gene. The sequence was obtained from a human donor with AIRE deficiency. Sequenced input: conventional CD4+ T cells sorted from PBMCs. In DNA, the CDR3 is TGTGCCACCAGCAGAGACTACTCGTCGCGAGACACTGAAGCTTTCTTT. This sequence encodes CATSRDYSSRDTEAFF.